This note documents a single TCR beta chain sequence. Generated by immunoSEQ multiplex PCR, the TCRdb table keeps only in-frame clones and is missing some. The table shows 40,000 to 60,000 clones, with 80% to 95% occurring only once. The CDR3 spans 13 residues. Germline V gene sequence: CDR1 LNHDA, CDR2 SQIVND (reference sequence). Trimming took off 0 bases at V and 3 bases at J, with 4 bases between the two ends. The data derive from a study of technical replicates of blood from a few donors. The sequence was collected from a human donor in good health. Some clones in this sample may be carry-over from other donors' samples. The chain joins TRBV19 to TRBJ2-3, with unresolved D. The sample was PBMCs. The CDR3 sequence is CASSIDPTDTQYF. The CDR3 DNA reads TGTGCCAGTAGTATAGATCCGACAGATACGCAGTATTTT.